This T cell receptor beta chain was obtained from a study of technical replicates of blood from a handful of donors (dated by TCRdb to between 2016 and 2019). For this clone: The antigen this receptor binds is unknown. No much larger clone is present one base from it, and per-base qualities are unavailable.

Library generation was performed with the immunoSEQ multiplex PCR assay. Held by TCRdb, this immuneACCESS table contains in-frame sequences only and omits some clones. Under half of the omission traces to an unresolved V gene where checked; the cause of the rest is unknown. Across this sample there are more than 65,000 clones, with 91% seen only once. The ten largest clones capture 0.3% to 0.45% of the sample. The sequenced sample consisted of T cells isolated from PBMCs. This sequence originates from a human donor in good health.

The CDR3 sequence is CASGIVPGSFQETQYF. The DNA is as follows: TGTGCTAGTGGCATAGTCCCGGGATCGTTCCAAGAGACCCAGTACTTC. This sequence uses TRBV12-5 and TRBJ2-5, and perhaps TRBD2 as D gene, on 5 matching bases. The germline V gene provides CDR1 LGHNT and CDR2 FRNRAP. Counted from cysteine to phenylalanine, this CDR3 has 16 amino acids. The kept DNA is CDR3 alone, 48 bases in frame from the first base. V was cut back by 6 bases and J by 1 base, leaving a gap of 18 bases between them.